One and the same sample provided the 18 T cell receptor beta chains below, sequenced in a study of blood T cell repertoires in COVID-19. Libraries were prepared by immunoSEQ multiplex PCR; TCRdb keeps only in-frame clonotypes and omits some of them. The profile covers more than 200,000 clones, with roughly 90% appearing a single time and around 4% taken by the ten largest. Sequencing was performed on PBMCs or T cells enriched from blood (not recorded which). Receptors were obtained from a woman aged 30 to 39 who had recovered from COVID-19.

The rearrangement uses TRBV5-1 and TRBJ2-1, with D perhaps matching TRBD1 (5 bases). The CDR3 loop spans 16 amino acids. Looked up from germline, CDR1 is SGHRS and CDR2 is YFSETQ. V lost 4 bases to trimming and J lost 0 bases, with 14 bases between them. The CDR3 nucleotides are TGCGCCAGCAGCCAAAGACAGAAGAACTCCTACAATGAGCAGTTCTTC. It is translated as CASSQRQKNSYNEQFF.

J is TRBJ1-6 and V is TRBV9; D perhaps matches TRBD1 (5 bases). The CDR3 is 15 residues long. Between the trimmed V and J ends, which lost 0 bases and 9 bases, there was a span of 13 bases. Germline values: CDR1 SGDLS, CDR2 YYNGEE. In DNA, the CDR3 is TGTGCCAGCAGCGTAGACGCCCTGGGGGGTTCACCCCTCCACTTT. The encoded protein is CASSVDALGGSPLHF.

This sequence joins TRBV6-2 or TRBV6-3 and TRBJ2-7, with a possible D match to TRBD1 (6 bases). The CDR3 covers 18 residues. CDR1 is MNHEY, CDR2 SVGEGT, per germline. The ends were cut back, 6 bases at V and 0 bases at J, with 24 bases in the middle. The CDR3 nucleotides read TGTGCCAGCAGCATCGGGACGGTTGCTGGGGGCGGCTCCTACGAGCAGTACTTC. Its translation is CASSIGTVAGGGSYEQYF.

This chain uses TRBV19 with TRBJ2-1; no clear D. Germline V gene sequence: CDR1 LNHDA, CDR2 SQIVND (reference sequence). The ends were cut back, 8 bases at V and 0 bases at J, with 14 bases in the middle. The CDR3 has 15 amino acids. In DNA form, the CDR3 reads TGTGCCAGTCGCCCCCGAACCTACTCCTACAATGAGCAGTTCTTC. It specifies CASRPRTYSYNEQFF.

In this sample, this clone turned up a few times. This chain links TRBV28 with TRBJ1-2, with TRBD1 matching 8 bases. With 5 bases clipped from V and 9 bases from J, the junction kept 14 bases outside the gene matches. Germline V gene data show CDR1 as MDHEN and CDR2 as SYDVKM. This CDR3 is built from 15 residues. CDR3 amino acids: CASSPSIFRQGSYTF. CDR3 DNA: TGTGCCAGCAGTCCTTCAATCTTTAGACAGGGGAGCTACACCTTC.

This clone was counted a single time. CDR3 loop: CASSQDAGTSGEQFF. The CDR3 bases are TGCGCCAGCAGCCAAGATGCCGGGACTAGCGGAGAGCAGTTCTTC. The chain carries TRBV4-3 and TRBJ2-1; 11 nucleotides match TRBD2. Germline assignment: CDR1 LGHNA and CDR2 YSLEER. CDR3 length equals 15 residues. Unmatched junction bases numbered 5, after V lost 0 bases and J lost 10 bases.

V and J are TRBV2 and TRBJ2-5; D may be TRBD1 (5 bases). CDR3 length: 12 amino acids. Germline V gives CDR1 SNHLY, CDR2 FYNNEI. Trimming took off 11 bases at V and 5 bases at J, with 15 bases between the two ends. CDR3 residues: CASKAGLETQYF. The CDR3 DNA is TGTGCCTCCAAGGCAGGGCTCGAGACCCAGTACTTC.

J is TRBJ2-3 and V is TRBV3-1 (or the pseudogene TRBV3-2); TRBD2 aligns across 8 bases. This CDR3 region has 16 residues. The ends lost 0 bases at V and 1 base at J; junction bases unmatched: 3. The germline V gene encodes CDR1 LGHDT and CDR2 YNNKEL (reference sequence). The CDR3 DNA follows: TGTGCCAGCAGCCAAGAACAAGCGGGGGGCACAGATACGCAGTATTTT. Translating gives CASSQEQAGGTDTQYF.

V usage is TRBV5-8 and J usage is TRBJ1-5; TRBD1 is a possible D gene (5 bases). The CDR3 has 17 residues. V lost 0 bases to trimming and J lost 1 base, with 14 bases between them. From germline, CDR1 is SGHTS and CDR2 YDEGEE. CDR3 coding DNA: TGTGCCAGCAGCTTGGCCTTCGGGCAGGGCAGCAATCAGCCCCAGCATTTT. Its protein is CASSLAFGQGSNQPQHF.

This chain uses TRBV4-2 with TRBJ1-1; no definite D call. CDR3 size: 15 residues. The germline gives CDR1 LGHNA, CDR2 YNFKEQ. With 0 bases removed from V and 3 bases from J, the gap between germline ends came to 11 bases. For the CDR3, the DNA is TGTGCCAGCAGCCAAGACGGGTTTGATGACACTGAAGCTTTCTTT. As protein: CASSQDGFDDTEAFF.

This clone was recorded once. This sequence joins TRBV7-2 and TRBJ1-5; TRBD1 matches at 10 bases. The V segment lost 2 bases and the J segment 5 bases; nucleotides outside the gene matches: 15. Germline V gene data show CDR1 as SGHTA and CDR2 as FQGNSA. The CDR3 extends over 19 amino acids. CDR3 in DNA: TGTGCCAGCAGCTTATTCAGGACAGGGGGTTACCAAAGGTATCAGCCCCAGCATTTT. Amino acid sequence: CASSLFRTGGYQRYQPQHF.

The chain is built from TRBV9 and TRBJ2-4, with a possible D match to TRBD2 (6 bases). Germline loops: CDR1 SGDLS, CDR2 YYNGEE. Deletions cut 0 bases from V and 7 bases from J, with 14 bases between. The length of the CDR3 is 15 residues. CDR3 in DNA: TGTGCCAGCAGCGTAGAAGAGGCGGGGTGGAACATTCAGTACTTC. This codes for CASSVEEAGWNIQYF.

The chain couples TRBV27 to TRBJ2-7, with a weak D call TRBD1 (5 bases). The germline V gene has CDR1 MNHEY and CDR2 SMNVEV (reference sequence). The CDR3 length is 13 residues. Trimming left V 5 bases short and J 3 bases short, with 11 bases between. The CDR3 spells CASSDSLYYEQYF. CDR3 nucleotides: TGTGCCAGCAGTGACAGCTTATACTACGAGCAGTACTTC.

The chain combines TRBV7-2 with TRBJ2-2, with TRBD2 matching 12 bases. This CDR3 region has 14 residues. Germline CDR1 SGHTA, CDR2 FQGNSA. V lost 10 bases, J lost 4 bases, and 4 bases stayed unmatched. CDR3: CANRLAGVTGELFF. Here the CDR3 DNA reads TGTGCCAACAGACTAGCGGGAGTCACCGGGGAGCTGTTTTTT.

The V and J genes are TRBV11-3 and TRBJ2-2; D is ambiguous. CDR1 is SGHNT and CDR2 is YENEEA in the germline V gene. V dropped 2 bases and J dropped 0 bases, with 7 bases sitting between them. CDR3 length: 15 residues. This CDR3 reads CASSLLAANTGELFF. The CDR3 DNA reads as TGTGCCAGCAGCTTACTGGCCGCGAACACCGGGGAGCTGTTTTTT.

CDR3 in amino acids: CASSFGGKSTDTQYF. The DNA for the CDR3 is TGTGCCAGCAGTTTCGGGGGAAAAAGCACAGATACGCAGTATTTT. This chain uses TRBV27 with TRBJ2-3; possibly TRBD2 for D (6 bases). Germline loops: CDR1 MNHEY, CDR2 SMNVEV (reference sequence). This CDR3 is built from 15 residues. Trimming cost V 3 bases and J 0 bases, with 10 bases left between them.

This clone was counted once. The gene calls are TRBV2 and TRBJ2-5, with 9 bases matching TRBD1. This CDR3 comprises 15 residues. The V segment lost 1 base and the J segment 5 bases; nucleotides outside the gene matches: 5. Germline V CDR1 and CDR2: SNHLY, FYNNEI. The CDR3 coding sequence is TGTGCCAGCAGTGAAGTGGACAGGGGAGGGGAGACCCAGTACTTC. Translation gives CASSEVDRGGETQYF.

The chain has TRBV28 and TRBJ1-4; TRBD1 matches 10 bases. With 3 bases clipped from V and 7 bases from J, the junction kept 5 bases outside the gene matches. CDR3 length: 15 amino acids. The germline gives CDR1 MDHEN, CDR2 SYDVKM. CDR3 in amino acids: CASSFPGQGTEKLFF. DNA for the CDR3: TGTGCCAGCAGTTTTCCGGGACAGGGGACTGAAAAACTGTTTTTT.